The T cell receptor (beta chain) described here comes from a study of CD8 T cells in ankylosing spondylitis. MiXCR, applied by TCRdb to the 5' RACE reads, yields one record per CDR3 protein. Of approximately 190,000 distinct CDR3 sequences listed, roughly 13% are singletons. The CDR3 length is 13 residues. Germline V gives CDR1 LGHNA, CDR2 YSLEER. V gave up 6 bases and J gave up 0 bases, with 7 bases separating them. Ten or more counts support this clonotype. The sequence was obtained from a female donor with ankylosing spondylitis or in good health (not recorded which). The gene calls are TRBV4-3 and TRBJ2-3; D uncertain. Sequenced material: blood, either unsorted or a sorted T cell fraction (not recorded which). CDR3 nucleotide sequence: TGCGCCAGCAGTCCGGCCAGCACAGATACGCAGTATTTT. Translation gives CASSPASTDTQYF.